This T cell receptor beta chain was found in a study of CD8 T cells in Susac syndrome. Sequencing of TCR beta was carried out in blood CD8+ and CD4+ T cells. The CDR3 extends over 15 amino acids. CDR1 is SGHRS, CDR2 YFSETQ, per germline. The ends were cut back, 2 bases at V and 2 bases at J, with 11 bases in the middle. Random hexamers were used to reverse transcribe the RNA input (roughly 0.5 to 1 ug). TCRdb reprocessed the immunoSEQ multiplex PCR reads with MiXCR, giving one entry per CDR3 protein. The data show some 100,000 distinct CDR3 sequences, around 92% seen once. This receptor was identified in a human donor with multiple sclerosis. The chain uses TRBV5-1 and TRBJ2-1, with D perhaps TRBD1 or TRBD2 (6 bases each). The sample taken for sequencing was CD4+ T cells from PBMCs. The CDR3 protein is CASSLGGLAYNEQFF. The CDR3 DNA follows: TGCGCCAGCAGCTTAGGGGGGTTAGCCTACAATGAGCAGTTCTTC. Complete variable domain (other parts from reference TRBV5-1 and TRBJ2-1): KAGVTQTPRYLIKTRGQQVTLSCSPISGHRSVSWYQQTPGQGLQFLFEYFSETQRNKGNFPGRFSGRQFSNSRSEMNVSTLELGDSALYLCASSLGGLAYNEQFFGPGTRLTVL.